The sequence of this T cell receptor (beta chain) was determined in a study of T cells in severe cutaneous drug reactions. Per the germline V gene, CDR1 is MDHEN and CDR2 is SYDVKM. The CDR3 has 16 residues. Its frequency marks this clonotype as medium-sized (0.01 to 0.1%). The antigen is undetermined. Study-wide results and caveats: All seven CBZ-SJS/TEN blister samples shared a public TCRbeta CDR3 at mean roughly 14%.

Libraries were made by iRepertoire multiplex PCR with TCR subtype-specific primers for bulk and single-cell sequencing. TCRdb reanalyzed the multiplex PCR reads, giving one entry per CDR3 protein sequence and no DNA. Its clone listing holds approximately 5,500 distinct CDR3 sequences. The patients sequenced had a carbamazepine-induced Stevens-Johnson syndrome or toxic epidermal necrolysis reaction. Peripheral blood was from CBZ-SJS/TEN patients: a few Han Chinese, roughly six European. The sequenced sample was PBMCs. This clonotype was obtained from a human donor with a severe cutaneous adverse drug reaction. The chain joins TRBV28 to TRBJ1-5; TCRdb's D call, TRBD1, is unchecked because there is no DNA. The CDR3 sequence: CASSTLQGSLGQPQHF.